This is a list of T cell receptor beta chains from one sample in a study of T cells in Graves' hyperthyroidism and ophthalmopathy. TCRdb passed the multiplex PCR reads through MiXCR, listing each CDR3 protein once. The sample holds around 450,000 distinct CDR3 sequences; roughly an eighth are singletons and the top ten take 4% to 6.5%. The sequenced sample was blood. The receptors derive from a woman aged 18-29 years with Graves' hyperthyroidism. Both conserved end residues are part of each CDR3. A D gene is named only where the DNA matches it firmly. The listing skips clone size in some rows; elsewhere it reads once, few, many or a size class.

d_call clone_size j_call v_call cdr3_aa cdr3_nt
- few TRBJ2-2 TRBV4-2 CASSHRGNTGELFF TGTGCCAGCAGCCACAGAGGGAACACCGGGGAGCTGTTTTTT
- many TRBJ1-2 TRBV27 CASSHNRGNYGYTF TGTGCCAGCAGTCATAATAGGGGGAACTATGGCTACACCTTC
TRBD2 few TRBJ2-3 TRBV13 CASSSSSGISDTQYF TGTGCCAGCAGCTCGTCTAGCGGGATCTCAGATACGCAGTATTTT
TRBD2 - TRBJ2-7 TRBV13 CASSVRGTRIYEQYF TGTGCCAGCAGCGTCCGTGGGACTAGGATCTACGAGCAGTACTTC
- many TRBJ2-7 TRBV25-1 CASSEYIREGQYF TGTGCCAGCAGTGAATATATAAGGGAAGGGCAGTACTTC
- many TRBJ2-7 TRBV30 CAWSLNSYEQYF TGTGCCTGGAGTTTAAACTCCTACGAGCAGTACTTC
TRBD1 few TRBJ1-1 TRBV19 CASSIEGQAEAFF TGTGCCAGTAGTATAGAGGGACAGGCAGAAGCTTTCTTT
TRBD2 - TRBJ2-1 TRBV28 CASSLSSGRINNEQFF TGTGCCAGCAGTTTATCTAGCGGGAGGATCAACAATGAGCAGTTCTTC
- many TRBJ1-1 TRBV2 CASSEAEPWTAQAFF TGTGCCAGCAGTGAAGCCGAACCCTGGACAGCACAAGCTTTCTTT
TRBD1 many TRBJ1-2 TRBV5-5 CASSRTGAPANYGYTF TGTGCCAGCAGCCGGACAGGGGCACCAGCTAACTATGGCTACACCTTC
TRBD2 many TRBJ2-3 TRBV9 CASSVGLASTDTQYF TGTGCCAGCAGCGTGGGACTAGCAAGCACAGATACGCAGTATTTT
TRBD2 many TRBJ2-2 TRBV11-2 CASSLGTSGNTGELFF TGTGCCAGCAGCTTAGGGACTAGCGGTAACACCGGGGAGCTGTTTTTT
- few TRBJ2-7 TRBV24-1 CATSPRASGEQYF TGTGCCACCAGCCCTAGGGCCTCTGGCGAGCAGTACTTC
- few TRBJ1-2 TRBV6-2/TRBV6-3 CASSYVGAEGYTF TGTGCCAGCAGTTACGTAGGGGCGGAGGGCTACACCTTC
TRBD1 - TRBJ1-3 TRBV20-1 CSVRDSRHGNTIYF TGCAGTGTTCGGGACAGCCGGCATGGAAACACCATATATTTT
TRBD2 few TRBJ2-3 TRBV20-1 CSARTLAAKPPDTQYF TGCAGTGCTAGAACGCTAGCGGCCAAGCCCCCAGATACGCAGTATTTT
- - TRBJ2-5 TRBV9 CASSADPNSQETQYF TGTGCCAGCAGCGCAGACCCCAACTCCCAAGAGACCCAGTACTTC
TRBD1 - TRBJ2-1 TRBV5-8 CASSLESTGVQQFF TGTGCCAGCAGCTTGGAGTCAACAGGGGTGCAGCAGTTCTTC
TRBD2 few TRBJ2-4 TRBV3-1 CASSPMAGVNIQYF TGTGCCAGCAGCCCTATGGCGGGAGTGAACATTCAGTACTTC
- many TRBJ2-1 TRBV30 CAWSVRQWEQFF TGTGCCTGGAGCGTAAGACAGTGGGAGCAGTTCTTC
TRBD1 few TRBJ2-7 TRBV29-1 CSVRKTGWLEEQYF TGCAGCGTCAGGAAGACAGGGTGGTTAGAGGAGCAGTACTTC
TRBD1 - TRBJ1-2 TRBV6-1 CASSYEQGARGYTF TGTGCCAGCAGTTATGAGCAGGGGGCAAGGGGCTACACCTTC
TRBD2 - TRBJ2-7 TRBV7-2 CASSSPPGLAGGSSYEQYF TGTGCCAGCAGCTCGCCGCCGGGACTAGCGGGCGGGAGCTCCTACGAGCAGTACTTC
- - TRBJ2-3 TRBV29-1 CSVKRVLTDTQYF TGCAGCGTCAAGCGCGTCCTTACAGATACGCAGTATTTT
- few TRBJ1-5 TRBV7-9 CASSLDIYNQPQHF TGTGCCAGCAGCTTGGACATATACAATCAGCCCCAGCATTTT
- - TRBJ2-6 TRBV2 CASSGLRGGRANVLTF TGTGCCAGCAGTGGCCTTAGGGGGGGTCGGGCCAACGTCCTGACTTTC
TRBD2 - TRBJ2-2 TRBV9 CASSVGREGPNTGELFF TGTGCCAGCAGCGTAGGGCGGGAGGGACCGAACACCGGGGAGCTGTTTTTT
- many TRBJ2-1 TRBV29-1 CSVEGGDLRTSSYNEQFF TGCAGCGTTGAGGGAGGCGATTTGCGGACGAGCTCCTACAATGAGCAGTTCTTC
TRBD2 - TRBJ2-7 TRBV29-1 CSVDGAGRQYF TGCAGCGTTGACGGAGCGGGGAGGCAGTACTTC
- many TRBJ2-1 TRBV7-8 CASSLGLGVNEQFF TGTGCCAGCAGCTTAGGTCTAGGGGTAAATGAGCAGTTCTTC
TRBD2 many TRBJ2-1 TRBV5-5 CASDWGLGESYNEQFF TGTGCCAGCGATTGGGGACTAGGAGAATCCTACAATGAGCAGTTCTTC
- - TRBJ2-2 TRBV20-1 CSARGFSLGGELFF TGCAGTGCTCGGGGGTTCTCCCTGGGGGGGGAGCTGTTTTTT
- few TRBJ2-3 TRBV7-9 CASSLLLGKDTQYF TGTGCCAGCAGCTTATTGCTCGGGAAAGATACGCAGTATTTT
TRBD1 many TRBJ1-1 TRBV11-1 CASSDTRTGEKAFF TGTGCCAGCAGCGACACCCGGACAGGGGAAAAAGCTTTCTTT
- many TRBJ1-5 TRBV28 CASSLVNSNQPQHF TGTGCCAGCAGTTTGGTAAATAGCAATCAGCCCCAGCATTTT
TRBD2 - TRBJ2-5 TRBV5-1 CASSSTSGRAKETQYF TGCGCCAGCAGCTCCACTAGCGGGAGGGCCAAGGAGACCCAGTACTTC
- many TRBJ1-3 TRBV12-3/TRBV12-4 CASSPWKDTIYF TGTGCCAGCAGTCCTTGGAAGGACACCATATATTTT
- few TRBJ1-1 TRBV11-1 CAGSSDRAEAFF TGCGCCGGCAGTTCCGACCGGGCTGAAGCTTTCTTT
- many TRBJ2-1 TRBV7-3 CASSLGIAESSYNEQFF TGTGCCAGCAGCTTAGGGATAGCGGAGAGCTCCTACAATGAGCAGTTCTTC
- few TRBJ2-5 TRBV7-9 CASARGGTTQETQYF TGTGCCAGCGCCAGGGGAGGGACCACACAAGAGACCCAGTACTTC
- - TRBJ2-3 TRBV3-1 CASSRSGGGGSTDTQYF TGTGCCAGCAGCCGATCCGGGGGCGGAGGAAGCACAGATACGCAGTATTTT
TRBD2 - TRBJ2-4 TRBV28 CASTTGTSGSTKRLAKNIQYF TGTGCCAGCACGACGGGGACTAGCGGGTCAACAAAAAGGCTAGCCAAAAACATTCAGTACTTC
- many TRBJ1-5 TRBV28 CASSLWSGQGGNQPQHF TGTGCCAGCAGTTTATGGTCCGGCCAGGGCGGCAATCAGCCCCAGCATTTT
- few TRBJ2-7 TRBV20-1 CSASGIHEQYF TGCAGTGCTAGCGGGATCCACGAGCAGTACTTC
TRBD2 many TRBJ2-1 TRBV28 CASSLLVGAGGPSSEQFF TGTGCCAGCAGTTTATTGGTGGGAGCGGGAGGCCCTTCTAGCGAGCAGTTCTTC
- many TRBJ1-2 TRBV2 CASSEVQGPSGYTF TGTGCCAGCAGTGAAGTTCAGGGGCCGAGTGGCTACACCTTC
TRBD2 many TRBJ2-7 TRBV11-2 CASSLVPPTGLAVNEQYF TGTGCCAGCAGCTTAGTACCCCCGACCGGACTAGCGGTGAATGAGCAGTACTTC
TRBD1 many TRBJ2-2 TRBV12-3/TRBV12-4 CASSPRTGLAGELFF TGTGCCAGCAGTCCGAGGACAGGGTTGGCCGGGGAGCTGTTTTTT
TRBD1 few TRBJ2-3 TRBV6-1 CASRTGQGDTDTQYF TGTGCCAGCAGAACGGGACAGGGCGACACAGATACGCAGTATTTT
- many TRBJ1-2 TRBV12-3/TRBV12-4 CASSLGPGDDYGYTF TGTGCCAGCAGTTTAGGGCCTGGGGACGACTATGGCTACACCTTC
- few TRBJ2-1 TRBV7-3 CASSLSRDSHRNEQFF TGTGCCAGCAGCCTCTCCCGCGATAGCCATCGGAATGAGCAGTTCTTC
TRBD2 - TRBJ2-2 TRBV7-6 CASSLPPLAGNTGELFF TGTGCCAGCAGCTTACCCCCCCTAGCGGGGAACACCGGGGAGCTGTTTTTT
- - TRBJ2-7 TRBV4-2 CASSQTLARGQTYEQYF TGTGCCAGCAGCCAAACCCTCGCTAGAGGGCAAACCTACGAGCAGTACTTC
TRBD1 many TRBJ2-5 TRBV2 CASRPRTGAGETQYF TGTGCCAGCAGACCACGGACAGGGGCGGGGGAGACCCAGTACTTC
TRBD2 many TRBJ2-1 TRBV6-1 CASRLATYYNEQFF TGTGCCAGCAGACTAGCGACCTATTACAATGAGCAGTTCTTC
- few TRBJ1-5 TRBV2 CASSEQRVRNSNQPQHF TGTGCCAGCAGTGAGCAGAGAGTCAGGAATAGCAATCAGCCCCAGCATTTT
- few TRBJ1-1 TRBV12-3/TRBV12-4 CASSPGGEAFF TGTGCCAGCAGCCCGGGGGGCGAAGCTTTCTTT
- many TRBJ2-3 TRBV28 CASSLRIGPIEFTDTQYF TGTGCCAGCAGTTTAAGAATCGGCCCAATCGAATTTACAGATACGCAGTATTTT
TRBD1 many TRBJ2-5 TRBV12-3/TRBV12-4 CASRGPRDSETQYF TGTGCCAGCAGAGGACCCCGGGACAGCGAGACCCAGTACTTC
- - TRBJ1-5 TRBV4-1 CASSQAWGDITSNQPQHF TGCGCCAGCAGCCAGGCGTGGGGTGACATTACAAGCAATCAGCCCCAGCATTTT